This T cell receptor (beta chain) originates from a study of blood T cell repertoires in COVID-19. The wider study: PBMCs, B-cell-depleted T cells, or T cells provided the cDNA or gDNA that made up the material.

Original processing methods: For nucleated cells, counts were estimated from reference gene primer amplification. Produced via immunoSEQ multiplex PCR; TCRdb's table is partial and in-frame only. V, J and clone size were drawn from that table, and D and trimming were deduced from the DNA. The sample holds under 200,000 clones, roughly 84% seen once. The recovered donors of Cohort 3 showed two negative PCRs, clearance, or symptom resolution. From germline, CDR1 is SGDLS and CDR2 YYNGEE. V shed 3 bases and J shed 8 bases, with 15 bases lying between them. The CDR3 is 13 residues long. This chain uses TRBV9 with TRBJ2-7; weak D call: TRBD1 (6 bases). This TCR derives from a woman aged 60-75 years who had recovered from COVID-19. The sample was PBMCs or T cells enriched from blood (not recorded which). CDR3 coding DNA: TGTGCCAGCAGCGCGACCTCAGGGGATCAGCAGTACTTC. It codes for CASSATSGDQQYF.